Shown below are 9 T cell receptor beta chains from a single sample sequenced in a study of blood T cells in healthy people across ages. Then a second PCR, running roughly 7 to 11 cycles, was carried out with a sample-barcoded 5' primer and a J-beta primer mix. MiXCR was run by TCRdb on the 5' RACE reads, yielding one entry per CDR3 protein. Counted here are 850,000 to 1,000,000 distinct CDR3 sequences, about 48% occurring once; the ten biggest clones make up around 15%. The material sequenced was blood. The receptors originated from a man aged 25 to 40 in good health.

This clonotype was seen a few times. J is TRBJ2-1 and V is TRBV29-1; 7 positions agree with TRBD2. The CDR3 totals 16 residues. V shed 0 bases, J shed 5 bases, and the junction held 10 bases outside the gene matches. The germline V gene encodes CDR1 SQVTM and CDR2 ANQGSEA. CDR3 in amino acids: CSVEDKVPSGDNEQFF. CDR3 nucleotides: TGCAGCGTTGAAGACAAAGTGCCTAGCGGAGACAATGAGCAGTTCTTC.

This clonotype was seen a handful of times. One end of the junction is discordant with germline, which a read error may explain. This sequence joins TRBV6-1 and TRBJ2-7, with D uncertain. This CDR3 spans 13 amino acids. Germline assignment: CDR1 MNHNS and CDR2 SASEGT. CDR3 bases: TGTGCTAGCAGTGAAGGACGCCACTACGAGCAGTACTTC. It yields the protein CASSEGRHYEQYF.

The chain's CDR3 is CASSLVLNGDIQYF. DNA for the CDR3: TGTGCCAGCAGCTTAGTTCTAAATGGGGATATTCAGTACTTC. V usage is TRBV7-2 and J usage is TRBJ2-4; D remains ambiguous. This CDR3 spans 14 amino acids. In germline, CDR1 is SGHTA, CDR2 FQGNSA. The ends were cut back, 1 base at V and 10 bases at J, with 14 bases in the middle.

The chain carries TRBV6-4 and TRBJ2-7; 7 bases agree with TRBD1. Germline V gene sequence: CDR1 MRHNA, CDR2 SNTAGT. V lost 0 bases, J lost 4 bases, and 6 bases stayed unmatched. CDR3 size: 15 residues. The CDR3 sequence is CASSDSDRDPYEQYF. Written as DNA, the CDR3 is TGTGCCAGCAGTGACTCCGACAGGGACCCATACGAGCAGTACTTC.

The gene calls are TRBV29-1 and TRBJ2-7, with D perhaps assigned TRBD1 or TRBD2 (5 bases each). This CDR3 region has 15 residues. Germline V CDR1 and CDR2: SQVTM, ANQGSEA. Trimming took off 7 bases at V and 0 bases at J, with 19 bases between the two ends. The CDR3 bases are TGCAGCGGCATTTCTACAGGACTCTCCTCCTACGAGCAGTACTTC. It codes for CSGISTGLSSYEQYF.

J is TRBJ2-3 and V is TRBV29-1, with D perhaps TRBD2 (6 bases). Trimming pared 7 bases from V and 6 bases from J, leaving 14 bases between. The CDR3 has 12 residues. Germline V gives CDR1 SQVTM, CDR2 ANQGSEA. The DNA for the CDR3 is TGCAGCGGGGGGGAGACCCCGGATACGCAGTATTTT. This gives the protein CSGGETPDTQYF.

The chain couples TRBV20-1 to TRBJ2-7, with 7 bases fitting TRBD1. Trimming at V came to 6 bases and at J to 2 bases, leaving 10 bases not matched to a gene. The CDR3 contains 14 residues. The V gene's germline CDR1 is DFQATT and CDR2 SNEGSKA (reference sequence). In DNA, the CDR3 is TGCAGTGCCAGAAACAGGGGTCGTACCTACGAGCAGTACTTC. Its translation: CSARNRGRTYEQYF.

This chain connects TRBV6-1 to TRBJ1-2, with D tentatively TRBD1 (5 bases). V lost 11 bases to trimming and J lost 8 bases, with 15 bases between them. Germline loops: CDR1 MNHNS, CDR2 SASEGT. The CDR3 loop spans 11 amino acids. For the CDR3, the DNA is TGTGCCCCCAGCGGCCAGGGCGGCTACACCTTC. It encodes CAPSGQGGYTF.

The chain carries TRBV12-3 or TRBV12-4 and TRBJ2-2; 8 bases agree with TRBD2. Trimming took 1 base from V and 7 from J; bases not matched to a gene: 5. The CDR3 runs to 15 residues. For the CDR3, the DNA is TGTGCCAGCAGTTTAGACGGGGGGGCTGGCGGGGAGCTGTTTTTT. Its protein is CASSLDGGAGGELFF.